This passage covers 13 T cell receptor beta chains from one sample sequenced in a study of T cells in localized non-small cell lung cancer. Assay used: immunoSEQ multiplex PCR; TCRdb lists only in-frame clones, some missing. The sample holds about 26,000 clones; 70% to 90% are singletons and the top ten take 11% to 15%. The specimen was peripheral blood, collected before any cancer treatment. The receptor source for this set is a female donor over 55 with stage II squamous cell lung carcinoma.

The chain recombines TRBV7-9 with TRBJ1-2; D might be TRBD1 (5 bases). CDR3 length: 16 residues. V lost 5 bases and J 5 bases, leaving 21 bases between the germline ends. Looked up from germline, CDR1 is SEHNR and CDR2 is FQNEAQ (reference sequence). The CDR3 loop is CASSPQVVRGTYGYTF. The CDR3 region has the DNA TGTGCCAGCAGCCCCCAGGTAGTGAGGGGCACATATGGCTACACCTTC.

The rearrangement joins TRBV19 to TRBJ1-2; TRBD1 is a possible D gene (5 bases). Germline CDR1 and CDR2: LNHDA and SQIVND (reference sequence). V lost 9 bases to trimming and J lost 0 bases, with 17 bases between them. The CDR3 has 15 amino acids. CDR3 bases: TGTGCCAGCTACCGGACTCAGACAGCTAACTATGGCTACACCTTC. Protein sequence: CASYRTQTANYGYTF.

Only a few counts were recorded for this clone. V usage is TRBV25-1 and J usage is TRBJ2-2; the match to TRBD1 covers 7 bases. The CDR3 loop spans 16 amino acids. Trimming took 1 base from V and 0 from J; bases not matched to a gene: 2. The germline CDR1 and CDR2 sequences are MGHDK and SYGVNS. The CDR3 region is CASSEWDSPNTGELFF. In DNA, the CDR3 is TGTGCCAGCAGTGAATGGGACAGCCCGAACACCGGGGAGCTGTTTTTT.

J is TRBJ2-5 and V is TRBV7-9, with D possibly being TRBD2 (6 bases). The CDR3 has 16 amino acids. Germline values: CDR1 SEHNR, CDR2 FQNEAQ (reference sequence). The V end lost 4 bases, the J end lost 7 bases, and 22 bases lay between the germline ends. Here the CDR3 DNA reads TGTGCCAGCAGCTACGGACGGGCGGGGACCGTAGGGACCCAGTACTTC. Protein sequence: CASSYGRAGTVGTQYF.

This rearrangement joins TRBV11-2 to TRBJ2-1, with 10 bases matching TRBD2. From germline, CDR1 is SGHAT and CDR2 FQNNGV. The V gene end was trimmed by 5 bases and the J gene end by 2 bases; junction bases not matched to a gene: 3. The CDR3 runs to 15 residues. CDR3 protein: CASSGGLAAYNEQFF. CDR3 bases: TGTGCCAGCAGCGGAGGACTAGCGGCCTACAATGAGCAGTTCTTC.

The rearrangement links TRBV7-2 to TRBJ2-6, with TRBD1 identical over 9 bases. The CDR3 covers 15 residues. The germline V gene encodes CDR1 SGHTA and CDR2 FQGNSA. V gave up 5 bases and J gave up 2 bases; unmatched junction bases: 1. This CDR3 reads CASSDRGAGANVLTF. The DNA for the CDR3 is TGTGCCAGCAGCGACAGGGGGGCTGGGGCCAACGTCCTGACTTTC.

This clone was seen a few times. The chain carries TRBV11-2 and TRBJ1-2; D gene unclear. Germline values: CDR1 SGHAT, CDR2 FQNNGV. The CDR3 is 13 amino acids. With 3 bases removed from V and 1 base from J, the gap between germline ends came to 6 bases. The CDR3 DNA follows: TGTGCCAGCAGCTTCAGCGATAACTATGGCTACACCTTC. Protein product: CASSFSDNYGYTF.

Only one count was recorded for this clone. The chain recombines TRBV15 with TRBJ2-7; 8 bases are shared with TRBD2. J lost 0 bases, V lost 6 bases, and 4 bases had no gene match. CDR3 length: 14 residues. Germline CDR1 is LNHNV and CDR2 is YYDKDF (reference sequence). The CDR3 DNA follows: TGTGCCACCAGGGCCGCGGGGGGCTCCTACGAGCAGTACTTC. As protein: CATRAAGGSYEQYF.

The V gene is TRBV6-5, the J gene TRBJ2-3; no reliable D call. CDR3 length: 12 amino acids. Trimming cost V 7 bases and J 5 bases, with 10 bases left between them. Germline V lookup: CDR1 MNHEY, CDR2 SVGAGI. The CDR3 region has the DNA TGTGCCAGCAAAGCGCCCGGAGATACGCAGTATTTT. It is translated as CASKAPGDTQYF.

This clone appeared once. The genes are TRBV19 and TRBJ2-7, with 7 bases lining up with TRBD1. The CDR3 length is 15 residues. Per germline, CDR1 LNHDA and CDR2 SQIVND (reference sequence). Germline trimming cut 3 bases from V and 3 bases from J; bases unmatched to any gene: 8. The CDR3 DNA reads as TGTGCCAGTAGTATCTGGGGGACAGTGAACTACGAGCAGTACTTC. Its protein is CASSIWGTVNYEQYF.

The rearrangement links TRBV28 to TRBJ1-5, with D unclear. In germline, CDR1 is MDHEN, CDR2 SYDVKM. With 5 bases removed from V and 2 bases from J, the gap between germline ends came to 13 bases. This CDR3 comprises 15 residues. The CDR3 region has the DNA TGTGCCAGCAGTCCCACTATTGGGGGCAATCAGCCCCAGCATTTT. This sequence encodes CASSPTIGGNQPQHF. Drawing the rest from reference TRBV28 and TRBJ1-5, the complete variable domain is DVKVTQSSRYLVKRTGEKVFLECVQDMDHENMFWYRQDPGLGLRLIYFSYDVKMKEKGDIPEGYSVSREKKERFSLILESASTNQTSMYLCASSPTIGGNQPQHFGDGTRLSIL.

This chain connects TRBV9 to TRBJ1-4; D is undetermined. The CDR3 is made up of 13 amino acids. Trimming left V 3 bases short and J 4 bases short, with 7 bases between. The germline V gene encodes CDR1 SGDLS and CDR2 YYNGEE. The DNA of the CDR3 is TGTGCCAGCAGCGGCGGGGATAATGAAAAACTGTTTTTT. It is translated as CASSGGDNEKLFF.

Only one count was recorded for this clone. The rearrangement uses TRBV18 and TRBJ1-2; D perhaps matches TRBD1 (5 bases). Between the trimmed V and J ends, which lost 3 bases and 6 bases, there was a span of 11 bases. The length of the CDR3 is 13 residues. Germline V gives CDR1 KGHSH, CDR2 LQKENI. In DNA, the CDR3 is TGTGCCAGCTCACCCCCGACAGAGCATGGCTACACCTTC. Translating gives CASSPPTEHGYTF.